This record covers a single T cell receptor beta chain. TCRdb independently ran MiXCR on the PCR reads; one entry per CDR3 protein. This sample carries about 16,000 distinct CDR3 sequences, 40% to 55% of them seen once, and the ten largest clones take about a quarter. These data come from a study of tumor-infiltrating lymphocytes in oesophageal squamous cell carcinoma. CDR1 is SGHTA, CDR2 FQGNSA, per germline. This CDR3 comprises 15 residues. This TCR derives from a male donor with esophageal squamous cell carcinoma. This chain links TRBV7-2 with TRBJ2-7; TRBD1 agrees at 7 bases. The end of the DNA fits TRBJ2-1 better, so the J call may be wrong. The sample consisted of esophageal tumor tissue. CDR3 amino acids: CASSYRTGAANEQFF. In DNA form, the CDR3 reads TGTGCCAGCAGCTATAGGACAGGCGCAGCGAATGAGCAGTTCTTC.